This paragraph covers one TCR beta chain sequence. Its antigen has not been determined. No per-base quality is available; no much larger clone lies one base away. This specimen comes from a study of cytomegalovirus exposure and HLA in healthy donors (dated by TCRdb to about 2017). Concerning the study at large: An earlier analysis of about 560 of the donors reported 250 to 300 Gb of sequence data and 117 million unique TCR beta sequences obtained from about 180 million T cells. An early release that covered 640 HLA-typed donors contained approximately 300 gigabases of sequencing data and tens of millions of unique TCR sequences. Of the 398 genotyped donors, over 65% fell in the genetic ancestry cluster associated with self-reported Caucasian donors. The aim of the study was to test whether cataloging public T cell receptors could identify signatures of past pathogen exposure. The T cell repertoires of some 670 subjects were profiled by immunosequencing and related to cytomegalovirus serostatus. A separate validation cohort of roughly 130 different subjects was used in addition to the approximately 700-subject first cohort. To predict cytomegalovirus infection status, the study brought together high-throughput TCR immunosequencing, statistical association of individual TCRs with disease status, and machine learning. In a later analysis, previously published TCR beta repertoires from 666 donors were re-analyzed and high-resolution HLA genotyping was added so that TCR occurrence patterns could be studied. In the later analysis, no new phenotypic data were used to find candidate immune exposures; instead, reliance was placed on TCR beta sequences and their occurrence across donors. An earlier analysis of 450 to 750 of the donors used high-throughput TCR beta sequencing to judge whether each TCR beta V gene segment behaved as functional or pseudogenic. Donor age, sex, ethnicity and CMV serostatus were compiled alongside the repertoire data. Genome-wide SNP genotypes for about 55% of the 666 donors were used in a later genetic analysis, which treated that subset as a discovery cohort. Every repertoire in the discovery cohort had been generated on one and the same sequencing platform. HLA typing included class I and class II loci at four-digit resolution. Typing coverage varied by locus: roughly 620-640 donors for A, B, C, DRB1 and DQB1; more than 500 for DQA1; approximately 570 for DPA1; 400 to 480 for DPB1. About 5 DR-DQ haplotypes were handled as single units for association and clustering, since linkage in the cohort was strong. Across about 370 genotyped donors of the cohort, an average of about 250,000 unique TCR beta nucleotide sequences per donor were sequenced, and roughly 20% of those sequences were non-productive.

The receptor library was made with the immunoSEQ multiplex PCR assay. For the multiplex PCR, a mixture combining 60 forward primers for TCR Vbeta segments and 13 reverse primers for TCR Jbeta segments was used. A multiplex PCR assay on genomic DNA amplified the CDR3 region of rearranged TCR beta genes. The Illumina HiSeq System was used to sequence the amplified TCR beta libraries as 87-base-pair reads. Concerning the study's data processing: In a later analysis, around 80 million unique TCR beta chains were counted across the 690 or so repertoires, and roughly 11 million of these chains were shared by at least two donors. Raw reads were error-corrected and collapsed into unique sequences with a nearest-neighbor algorithm that merged closely related sequences to remove PCR and sequencing errors. CDR3 sequences were aligned to IMGT reference sequences to assign V, D and J gene segments. For a sequence to be retained, at least a six-nucleotide match to both a V gene segment and a J gene segment was required. A rearrangement counted as productive if the CDR3 had no stop codons and remained in frame with V and J, and every other rearrangement counted as non-productive. Following IMGT convention, CDR3 was defined as the stretch from the second conserved V-encoded cysteine up to the conserved J-encoded phenylalanine. Sequences without an unambiguous match to a single V gene segment were excluded from the earlier analysis of 500 to 700 of the donors. An earlier analysis of under 750 of the donors called V segments functional above 56.7% productive rearrangements and segregating when the between-donor standard deviation exceeded 5%. To diagnose cytomegalovirus status from the catalog of TCR beta chain sequences, a statistical classification framework was built. In a later analysis, TCR nucleotide sequences were compared against IMGT/GENE-DB human TR gene sequences so that V and J genes could be assigned. The TCRdist pipeline was used in a later analysis to assign CDR3 sequences and most-parsimonious VDJ recombination scenarios. In a later analysis, every TCR beta chain was defined by the combination of its CDR3 amino acid sequence and its V-gene family, and reads without a unique V-gene family were dropped. A later analysis removed several hundred highly shared, low-generation-probability nucleotide sequences to deal with suspected cross-contamination and a sequencing artifact. In a later analysis, a clonal expansion index for each public chain was calculated from normalized within-repertoire ranks of inferred template counts. In a later analysis, generation probabilities were computed using a VDJ recombination model fitted to out-of-frame rearrangements, and the results were checked against IGoR. Hypergeometric tests were used in a later analysis to score TCR-TCR, TCR-HLA and TCR-CMV co-occurrence, with a repertoire-size bias correction applied to the TCR pairs. To estimate false discovery rates, a later analysis permuted the HLA or CMV assignments 20 times. A later analysis grouped co-occurring TCRs with DBSCAN, adding TCRdist sequence similarity when clustering within HLA-allele-positive subsets. Co-occurrence clustering excluded repertoires with fewer than 30,000 or more than 120,000 public chains, plus five with anomalous nucleotide sharing. TCRdb limited this immuneACCESS table to in-frame rearrangements with V and J called. A share of clones is missing; checked studies link under half to unresolved V genes, and the rest is unexplained. V and J calls and clone size come straight from that table; D and trimming were deduced from the DNA. The sample table lists around 70,000 clones, about two thirds of them with a count of one. The ten largest make up around 10% of the sample.

Points the paper makes about the study in general: In a later analysis, some 18,000 TCR beta sequences were associated with specific HLA alleles at a false discovery rate of 0.05. Because HLA typing was unavailable for some donors at each locus, only the typed subset was used in association tests. Some 15 rarely observed V segments, including chromosome 9 orphons, were excluded from the earlier analysis of just under 600 of the donors because counts were too low. In a later analysis, most CMV-associated TCR beta chains were found to appear HLA-restricted, with HLA associations seemingly driven largely by CMV exposure. CMV serostatus was the only immune exposure information available for the cohort. Most TCR sequences were observed very rarely across donors, whereas some public TCRs were present in many individuals. Three of the identified cytomegalovirus-associated TCR beta chains were confirmed in vitro to be specific for cytomegalovirus antigens. A later analysis found that HLA-associated TCR beta chains were more clonally expanded and had lower generation probabilities than equally common non-associated chains. The authors suggested that the approach could potentially be extended to other disease states and immunological phenotypes. A total of fewer than 200 TCR beta chains were listed by the study as associated with cytomegalovirus. Presence/absence analyses assumed roughly uniform sequencing depth across donors, an assumption that may not hold. In a later analysis, TCR association rates were found to vary across HLA loci, with the most associated TCRs seen for DRB1 alleles and the fewest for HLA-C alleles. In both the original and validation cohorts, the classifier was reported to diagnose cytomegalovirus status with high specificity and sensitivity. This cohort had only TCR beta chains sequenced, and the lack of alpha or paired-chain data limited which features could be detected. The 87-base-pair reads could not distinguish some IMGT-functional V segments, including TRBV6-2 and TRBV6-3, so those segments were excluded. V-gene and J-gene trimming of TCR beta chains was associated with a missense DCLRE1C variant in a later genetic analysis, and the association was replicated in an independent cohort. In an earlier analysis of around 600 of the donors, most TCR beta V segments were observed in productive rearrangements about 87% or about 30% of the time, broadly matching IMGT annotations. Strong co-occurrence of HLA alleles, especially DR and DQ, made assigning TCR associations to individual alleles difficult. The sequencing pipeline was judged likely to have produced a cluster of highly shared sequence variants as a technical artifact. In a later analysis, several top co-occurrence clusters were reported to appear linked to parvovirus B19, influenza, CMV and Epstein-Barr virus. Correlated functional status among segregating V segments might reflect linkage disequilibrium, but an unknown experimental factor could not be ruled out. A further reported finding was that TCR beta sequences accurately predicted the HLA-A and HLA-B alleles for most subjects in the first cohort. Compared with the roughly 670-donor mean, donors in an Asian-associated ancestry cluster had fewer N-insertions in productive TCRs, according to a later genetic analysis.

Taken from the germline V gene, the CDR1 and CDR2 loops are MNHEY and SVGAGI. The CDR3 has 15 amino acids, counting the end cysteine and phenylalanine. Solely the CDR3 DNA is kept, with 45 bases framed from the first base. The trim is 6 bases for V and 4 bases for J, with a gap of 16 bases between the germline ends. The cohort was made up of 666 healthy bone marrow donors. At the time of sampling, every cohort member was nominally healthy, though immune exposures that went unrecorded were likely present. The donor tested CMV seropositive and was one of the 289 seropositive cohort members. A peripheral blood sample was provided by each donor, and peripheral blood mononuclear cells were used for TCR beta sequencing. The Qiagen DNeasy Blood Extraction Kit was used to extract genomic DNA from the blood cell samples.

Rearrangement joined TRBV6-5 to TRBJ1-5; possibly the D gene is TRBD1, per 5 matching bases. This TCR was sampled from a woman in her thirties or forties in good health and CMV-seropositive. The sequenced sample consisted of PBMCs. The CDR3 reads CASRRDFGRNQPQHF. The sequenced DNA is TGTGCCAGCAGGCGGGACTTTGGGAGGAATCAGCCCCAGCATTTT.